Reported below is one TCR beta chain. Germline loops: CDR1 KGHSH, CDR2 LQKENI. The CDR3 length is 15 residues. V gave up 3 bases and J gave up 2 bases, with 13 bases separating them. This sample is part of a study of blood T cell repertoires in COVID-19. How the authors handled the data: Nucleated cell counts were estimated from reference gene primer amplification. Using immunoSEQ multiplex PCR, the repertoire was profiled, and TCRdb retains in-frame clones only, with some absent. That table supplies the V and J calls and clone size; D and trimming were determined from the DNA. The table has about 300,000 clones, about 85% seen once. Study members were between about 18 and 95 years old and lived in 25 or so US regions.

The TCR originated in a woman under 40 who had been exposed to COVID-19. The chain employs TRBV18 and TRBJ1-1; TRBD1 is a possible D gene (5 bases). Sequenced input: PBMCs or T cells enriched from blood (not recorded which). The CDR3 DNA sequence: TGTGCCAGCTCACCCGGGACTGAAGTAAACACTGAAGCTTTCTTT. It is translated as CASSPGTEVNTEAFF.